The 10 T cell receptor beta chains in this list originate from one sample, sequenced in a study of identical twins. TCRdb re-called the 5' RACE reads with MiXCR, one entry per CDR3 protein. The sample holds some 1,700,000 distinct CDR3 sequences, about 30% seen once. Sequencing used cord blood. The receptors originated from a newborn girl in good health.

This clonotype was counted ten times or more. An end of the junction does not agree with germline; a read error may underlie this. The chain is built from TRBV5-1 and TRBJ2-3; D uncertain. CDR3 length equals 13 residues. Germline loops: CDR1 SGHRS, CDR2 YFSETQ. CDR3 DNA: TGTGCCAGCAGTTTTCCTAGCACAGATACGCAGTATTTT. It codes for CASSFPSTDTQYF.

Concerning this clonotype: The junction differs from germline at one of its ends, possibly a read error. The CDR3 sequence: CVSSRQGNTEAFF. CDR3 bases: TGTGTCAGCAGTCGACAGGGGAACACTGAAGCTTTCTTT. The chain couples TRBV6-5 to TRBJ1-1, with 7 bases matching TRBD1. The CDR3 has 13 residues. From germline, CDR1 is MNHEY and CDR2 SVGAGI.

This clonotype was seen only a few times. The chain carries TRBV25-1 and TRBJ2-1; no clear D gene. The CDR3 sequence is 12 residues long. Between the trimmed V and J ends, which lost 5 bases and 3 bases, there was a span of 5 bases. Germline CDR1 reads MGHDK; CDR2 reads SYGVNS. The CDR3 DNA follows: TGTGCCAGCAGTATCCACTACAATGAGCAGTTCTTC. It yields the protein CASSIHYNEQFF. Full variable domain (missing parts from reference TRBV25-1 and TRBJ2-1): EADIYQTPRYLVIGTGKKITLECSQTMGHDKMYWYQQDPGMELHLIHYSYGVNSTEKGDLSSESTVSRIRTEHFPLTLESARPSHTSQYLCASSIHYNEQFFGPGTRLTVL.

This chain connects TRBV27 to TRBJ2-2; no firm D call. The germline gives CDR1 MNHEY, CDR2 SMNVEV (reference sequence). The CDR3 has 13 residues. V lost 4 bases, J lost 8 bases, and 11 bases lay in between. CDR3 sequence: CASSYPYSGELFF. The CDR3 DNA sequence: TGTGCCAGCAGTTACCCTTATTCGGGGGAGCTGTTTTTT.

This clonotype turned up a few times. The V gene is TRBV6-6, the J gene TRBJ2-3, with 9 bases fitting TRBD2. V trimming: 6 bases; J trimming: 5 bases; junction bases outside the gene matches: 6. Germline V lookup: CDR1 MNHNY, CDR2 SVGAGI (reference sequence). The CDR3 extends over 14 amino acids. CDR3 coding DNA: TGTGCCAGCAGGGCGGGAGGGCGGATAGATACGCAGTATTTT. Translation gives CASRAGGRIDTQYF.

This clonotype was seen repeatedly, ten times or more. The CDR3 nucleotides read TGTGCCAGCAGCCCGGTAGGCACAGATACGCAGTATTTT. Translated: CASSPVGTDTQYF. The genes are TRBV3-1 and TRBJ2-3; no clear D. Trimming left V 4 bases short and J 1 base short, with 6 bases between. The CDR3 loop spans 13 amino acids. Germline V gene sequence: CDR1 LGHDT, CDR2 YNNKEL (reference sequence).

This clonotype was recorded a few times. One end of the junction fails to match germline, which may point to a read error. The V call is TRBV10-3, the J call TRBJ1-2, with 9 nucleotides matching TRBD1. The CDR3 length is 15 residues. CDR1 and CDR2 from the germline V gene are ENHRY and SYGVKD. The CDR3 nucleotides read TGTGCCACCAGTGAGTCTGGGACAGGGAATTATGGCTACACCTTC. Amino acids: CATSESGTGNYGYTF.

The rearrangement uses TRBV9 and TRBJ2-3; 14 nucleotides line up with TRBD2. The trim removed 0 bases at V and 0 bases at J, leaving 6 bases unmatched. Germline-derived CDR1 and CDR2 are SGDLS and YYNGEE. The CDR3 loop spans 19 amino acids. CDR3 nucleotides: TGTGCCAGCAGCGTAGTGGGGACTAGCGGGAGAAGGAGCACAGATACGCAGTATTTT. The encoded protein is CASSVVGTSGRRSTDTQYF.

In its sample, this clonotype was seen a few times. This chain links TRBV7-9 with TRBJ1-4; 12 bases line up with TRBD1. V gave up 3 bases and J gave up 3 bases; unmatched junction bases: 5. Germline V lookup: CDR1 SEHNR, CDR2 FQNEAQ (reference sequence). The CDR3 consists of 17 residues. As DNA, the CDR3 is TGTGCCAGCAGCTTCTGGGACAGGGGGCGAGCTAATGAAAAACTGTTTTTT. Its translation is CASSFWDRGRANEKLFF.

This chain joins TRBV20-1 and TRBJ1-2; TRBD1 might be the D (5 bases). V dropped 4 bases and J dropped 5 bases, with 20 bases sitting between them. The germline V gene encodes CDR1 DFQATT and CDR2 SNEGSKA (reference sequence). CDR3 length equals 15 residues. This CDR3 reads CSATPAGEGYYGYTF. The CDR3 DNA reads TGCAGTGCTACCCCGGCGGGGGAGGGCTATTATGGCTACACCTTC.